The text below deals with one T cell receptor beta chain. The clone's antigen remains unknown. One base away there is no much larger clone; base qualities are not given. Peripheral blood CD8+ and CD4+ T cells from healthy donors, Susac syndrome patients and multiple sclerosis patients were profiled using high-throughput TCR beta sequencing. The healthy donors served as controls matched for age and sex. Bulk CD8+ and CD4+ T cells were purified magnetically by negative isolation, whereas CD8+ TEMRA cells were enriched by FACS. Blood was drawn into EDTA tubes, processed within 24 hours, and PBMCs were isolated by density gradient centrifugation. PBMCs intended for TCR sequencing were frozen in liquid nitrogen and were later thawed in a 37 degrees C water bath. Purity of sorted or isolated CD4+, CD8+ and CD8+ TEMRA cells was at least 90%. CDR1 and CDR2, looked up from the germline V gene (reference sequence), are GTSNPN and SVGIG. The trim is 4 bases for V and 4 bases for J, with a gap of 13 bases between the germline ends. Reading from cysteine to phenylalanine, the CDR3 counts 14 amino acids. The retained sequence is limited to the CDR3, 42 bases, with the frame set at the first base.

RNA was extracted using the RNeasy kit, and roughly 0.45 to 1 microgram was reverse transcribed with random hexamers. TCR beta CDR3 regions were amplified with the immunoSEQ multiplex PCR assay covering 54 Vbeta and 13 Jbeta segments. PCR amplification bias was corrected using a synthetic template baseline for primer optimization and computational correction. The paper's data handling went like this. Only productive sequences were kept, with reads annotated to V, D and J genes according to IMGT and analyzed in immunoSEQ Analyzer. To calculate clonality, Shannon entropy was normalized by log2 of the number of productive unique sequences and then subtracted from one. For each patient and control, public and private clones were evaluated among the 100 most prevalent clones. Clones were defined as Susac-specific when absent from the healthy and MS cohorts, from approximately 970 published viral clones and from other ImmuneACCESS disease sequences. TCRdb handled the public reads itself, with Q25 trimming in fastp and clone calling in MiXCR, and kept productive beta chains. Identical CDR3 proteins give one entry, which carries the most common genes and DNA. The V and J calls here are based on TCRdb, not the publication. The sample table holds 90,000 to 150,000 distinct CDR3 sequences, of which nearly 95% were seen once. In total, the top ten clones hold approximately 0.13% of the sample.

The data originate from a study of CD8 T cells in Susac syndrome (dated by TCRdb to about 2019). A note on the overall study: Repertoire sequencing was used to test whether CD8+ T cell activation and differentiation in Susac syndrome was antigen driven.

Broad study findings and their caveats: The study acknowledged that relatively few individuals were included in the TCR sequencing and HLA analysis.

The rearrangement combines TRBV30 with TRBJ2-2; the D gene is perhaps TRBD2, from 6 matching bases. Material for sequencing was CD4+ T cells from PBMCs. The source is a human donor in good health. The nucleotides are TGTGCCTGGAATCGGGGGTCCCGCACCGGGGAGCTGTTTTTT. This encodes CAWNRGSRTGELFF.